This T cell receptor (beta chain) stems from a study of human versus mouse CDR3 diversity and MHC coevolution. V was trimmed by 2 bases and J by 0 bases, leaving 19 bases between them. The CDR3 is 19 amino acids. The germline gives CDR1 SEHNR, CDR2 FQNEAQ (reference sequence). Notes on the study in general: Among all groups, most of the three human donors showed least clonal inequality.

Libraries were prepared by immunoSEQ multiplex PCR; TCRdb keeps only in-frame clonotypes and omits some of them. Altogether about 81,000 clones are present, roughly 95% being singletons, with the ten largest covering approximately 1.5%. This clone was found a few times. Its antigen is currently unknown. Material for sequencing was naive CD4+ T cells from blood. The subset denotes: CD45RO-negative CD62L-positive naive CD4 T cells. The receptor was isolated from a person aged 25 to 69 in good health. V usage is TRBV7-9 and J usage is TRBJ1-4, with no clear D. The CDR3 nucleotides are TGTGCCAGCAGCTTAAAGGTCGGGCAGCGGATGCCAACTAATGAAAAACTGTTTTTT. It codes for CASSLKVGQRMPTNEKLFF.